A selection of T cell receptor beta chains follows, all from one sample in a study of CD4 T cells in relation to SARS-CoV-2 and coronaviruses. Assay: immunoSEQ multiplex PCR; the TCRdb copy retains only in-frame clones and omits some. The sample consists of 30,000 to 40,000 clones, over 70% of them appearing once. Their antigens are not known. The sequencing sample was made of memory CD4+ T cells from PBMCs, cultured in vitro. These receptors all stem from an adult with COVID-19. CDR3s include the opening cysteine and the closing phenylalanine or tryptophan. Each record gives: CDR3 protein, V gene, J gene.

CASTGLGQEAYNEQFF	TRBV28	TRBJ2-1
CASSPTMGAYEQYF	TRBV18	TRBJ2-7
CSAGSSGNTIYF	TRBV29-1	TRBJ1-3
CASSRTSGRAGETQYF	TRBV5-1	TRBJ2-5
CASSKREGITDTQYF	TRBV19	TRBJ2-3
CASSPRTGQGYTF	TRBV3-1/TRBV3-2	TRBJ1-2
CASSPALLYEQYF	TRBV18	TRBJ2-7
CASSPPPGLAGGNEQFF	TRBV28	TRBJ2-1
CASSPRLAGGWETQYF	TRBV11-2	TRBJ2-5
CASSLVLAGNEQFF	TRBV5-1	TRBJ2-1
CASSLARTSEGYEQFF	TRBV11-2	TRBJ2-1
CASSSSLRGDYEQYF	TRBV5-1	TRBJ2-7
CASSQYTGSVADTQYF	TRBV4-3	TRBJ2-3
CASSIGQSNSPLHF	TRBV19	TRBJ1-6
CASSQQGTSGYEQYF	TRBV4-3	TRBJ2-7
CASSLDRVFTGYTF	TRBV5-8	TRBJ1-2
CASSSQTGLRSGNTIYF	TRBV5-1	TRBJ1-3
CASSISDSFLETQYF	TRBV19	TRBJ2-5
CASSLGVNPETQYF	TRBV11-2	TRBJ2-5
CASWAGTANRYTF	TRBV25-1	TRBJ1-2
CASNNRPEETQYF	TRBV28	TRBJ2-5
CASSFTSAGEQYF	TRBV19	TRBJ2-7
CASEGKSSYEQYF	TRBV2	TRBJ2-7
CASSYRATSYEQYF	TRBV6-2/TRBV6-3	TRBJ2-7
CSASENQETQYF	TRBV20-1	TRBJ2-5
CASSWTGVYEQYF	TRBV5-5	TRBJ2-7
CASSLEGGPRYGYTF	TRBV5-1	TRBJ1-2
CASSSQGGNQPQHF	TRBV6-6	TRBJ1-5
CASSPGGREAYEQYF	TRBV18	TRBJ2-7
CSASDPSGGINEQYF	TRBV20-1	TRBJ2-7
CASSEGWNEQFF	TRBV4-2	TRBJ2-1